These 18 T cell receptor beta chains were all obtained from the same sample, sequenced in a study of blood T cells in healthy people across ages. Next came a second PCR, run for roughly 6 to 11 cycles, which used a sample-barcoded 5' primer along with a J-beta primer mix. TCRdb re-derived calls from the 5' RACE reads in MiXCR, one entry per CDR3 protein. The sample contains 1.5 million to 2 million distinct CDR3 sequences, 28% of which appear only once. Material: blood. The receptor set was obtained from a woman aged 25 to 39 in good health.

This sequence joins TRBV5-6 and TRBJ2-5; no reliable D call. Trimming pared 3 bases from V and 0 bases from J, leaving 9 bases between. The CDR3 extends over 14 amino acids. Germline CDR1 SGHDT, CDR2 YYEEEE. The CDR3 loop reads CASSSPEYQETQYF. The CDR3 nucleotides read TGTGCCAGCAGCTCCCCCGAGTACCAAGAGACCCAGTACTTC.

This clonotype was counted many times. The chain has TRBV20-1 and TRBJ2-7; 11 bases map to TRBD2. The CDR3 sequence is 13 residues long. CDR1 and CDR2 (germline): DFQATT, SNEGSKA (reference sequence). CDR3 nucleotide sequence: TGCAGCGCCGGTACTAGCGGGGGTTACGAGCAGTACTTC. This gives the protein CSAGTSGGYEQYF.

This sequence joins TRBV7-9 and TRBJ1-2; D possibly corresponds to TRBD1 (6 bases). This CDR3 comprises 13 residues. The V end was cut by 5 bases, the J end by 6 bases, with 13 bases between. Germline V gene sequence: CDR1 SEHNR, CDR2 FQNEAQ (reference sequence). CDR3 in DNA: TGTGCCAGCAGCACCCAGGGGCGGGATGGCTACACCTTC. It specifies CASSTQGRDGYTF. The complete variable domain, with remaining parts taken from reference TRBV7-9 and TRBJ1-2, reads DTGVSQNPRHKITKRGQNVTFRCDPISEHNRLYWYRQTLGQGPEFLTYFQNEAQLEKSRLLSDRFSAERPKGSFSTLEIQRTEQGDSAMYLCASSTQGRDGYTFGSGTRLTVV.

This clonotype was seen only a few times. The gene calls are TRBV11-2 and TRBJ1-1; a possible D gene is TRBD1 (5 bases). The V end lost 5 bases, the J end lost 0 bases, and 19 bases lay between the germline ends. The germline V gene has CDR1 SGHAT and CDR2 FQNNGV. CDR3 length equals 17 residues. CDR3 sequence: CASSPGRQFLLNTEAFF. Written as DNA, the CDR3 is TGTGCCAGCAGCCCCGGGCGACAGTTTCTTCTGAACACTGAAGCTTTCTTT.

About this clonotype itself: A much more abundant neighbour one base away suggests this may be a read error. The chain combines TRBV6-5 with TRBJ2-1; 9 positions agree with TRBD1. The closer fit of TRBJ2-7 to the DNA end suggests the J call may be wrong. In germline, CDR1 is MNHEY, CDR2 SVGAGI. The CDR3 covers 15 residues. CDR3 residues: CASSRGDRAYNEQYF. The CDR3 bases are TGTGCCAGCAGTCGGGGGGACAGGGCCTACAATGAGCAGTACTTC.

There are a few counts of this clonotype. V gene TRBV27 combines with J gene TRBJ2-3, with 13 bases matching TRBD2. Germline-derived CDR1 and CDR2 are MNHEY and SMNVEV (reference sequence). Trimming removed 5 bases from V and 4 bases from J; junction bases left unmatched: 3. The CDR3 loop spans 15 amino acids. CDR3 bases: TGTGCCAGCAGTACCGGACTAGCGGGGGCAGATACGCAGTATTTT. It specifies CASSTGLAGADTQYF.

The V gene is TRBV6-2 or TRBV6-3, the J gene TRBJ2-1; no clear D. With 6 bases removed from V and 8 bases from J, the gap between germline ends came to 11 bases. CDR1 is MNHEY and CDR2 is SVGEGT in the germline V gene. The CDR3 has 12 amino acids. CDR3 residues: CASSHPWDEQFF. The CDR3 bases are TGTGCCAGCAGCCACCCCTGGGATGAGCAGTTCTTC.

About this clonotype: An end of the junction does not agree with germline; a read error may underlie this. The chain uses TRBV10-3 and TRBJ2-1; 7 bases agree with TRBD2. Germline CDR1 and CDR2: ENHRY and SYGVKD. The CDR3 runs to 12 residues. The CDR3 loop reads CATLAENNERFF. The DNA of the CDR3 is TGTGCCACCCTAGCGGAAAACAATGAGCGGTTCTTC.

This clonotype was counted at least ten times. This chain links TRBV20-1 with TRBJ2-1, with D unclear. The CDR3 sequence is 13 residues long. V lost 6 bases and J 6 bases, leaving 15 bases between the germline ends. Germline V gene data show CDR1 as DFQATT and CDR2 as SNEGSKA (reference sequence). In DNA form, the CDR3 reads TGCAGTGCCTCCGGGCGCAGGAGCAATGAGCAGTTCTTC. Residues: CSASGRRSNEQFF.

The rearrangement uses TRBV15 and TRBJ2-1; 7 nucleotides agree with TRBD2. CDR1 and CDR2 from the germline V gene are LNHNV and YYDKDF (reference sequence). V shed 3 bases and J 9 bases; nucleotides not matched to a gene: 11. The length of the CDR3 is 15 residues. CDR3 nucleotides: TGTGCCACCAGCAGCAAGGGACTACTTTTAGGTGAGCAGTTCTTC. This sequence encodes CATSSKGLLLGEQFF.

The rearrangement uses TRBV12-5 and TRBJ1-4, with D possibly being TRBD1 (5 bases). V gave up 5 bases and J gave up 8 bases, with 15 bases separating them. The CDR3 covers 14 residues. The V gene's germline CDR1 is LGHNT and CDR2 FRNRAP. The CDR3, as DNA: TGTGCTAGTGGTGCCCCCGGGGCCGACGAAAAACTGTTTTTT. Amino acids: CASGAPGADEKLFF.

This chain connects TRBV5-6 to TRBJ2-1; the match to TRBD1 covers 9 bases. There are 14 residues in the CDR3. Germline V gene lookup returns CDR1 SGHDT and CDR2 YYEEEE. V trimming: 5 bases; J trimming: 13 bases; junction bases outside the gene matches: 13. CDR3 DNA: TGTGCCAGCAGGCGGACAGGGGTGGGAGAGACCCAGTTCTTC. Translating gives CASRRTGVGETQFF. The whole variable domain, filled in from reference TRBV5-6 and TRBJ2-1, reads DAGVTQSPTHLIKTRGQQVTLRCSPKSGHDTVSWYQQALGQGPQFIFQYYEEEERQRGNFPDRFSGHQFPNYSSELNVNALLLGDSALYLCASRRTGVGETQFFGPGTRLTVL.

This chain joins TRBV19 and TRBJ1-5; 9 positions agree with TRBD1. CDR1 is LNHDA, CDR2 SQIVND, per germline (reference sequence). The CDR3 length is 15 residues. Losses at the gene ends were 6 bases for V and 4 bases for J; bases not matched to a gene: 7. CDR3 sequence reads: CASRGGTGQNQPQHF. For the CDR3, the DNA is TGTGCCAGTAGGGGAGGGACAGGGCAAAATCAGCCCCAGCATTTT.

This clonotype appeared once. The genes are TRBV3-1 and TRBJ1-2; D perhaps matches TRBD1 (5 bases). Germline loops: CDR1 LGHDT, CDR2 YNNKEL (reference sequence). The CDR3 is made up of 15 amino acids. V gave up 1 base and J gave up 3 bases, with 12 bases separating them. The chain's CDR3 is CASSQGWDGDYGYTF. The CDR3 nucleotides read TGTGCCAGCAGCCAAGGTTGGGACGGAGACTATGGCTACACCTTC.

This clonotype occurred many times. The chain couples TRBV14 to TRBJ2-7; tentatively, D is TRBD2 (5 bases). This CDR3 region has 14 residues. V shed 0 bases and J shed 4 bases, with 10 bases lying between them. The germline gives CDR1 SGHDN, CDR2 FVKESK. For the CDR3, the DNA is TGTGCCAGCAGCCAAGATACCCGGGGTTACGAGCAGTACTTC. Translated, it gives CASSQDTRGYEQYF.

This clonotype was picked up a small number of times. The chain carries TRBV7-3 and TRBJ1-2; 8 bases map to TRBD1. CDR3 size: 17 residues. Trimming took 5 bases from V and 4 from J; bases not matched to a gene: 15. Germline CDR1 and CDR2: SGHTA and FQGTGA. CDR3 in amino acids: CASSLQPAGQGGYGYTF. The CDR3 bases are TGTGCCAGCAGCCTCCAGCCTGCCGGACAGGGAGGCTATGGCTACACCTTC. The whole variable domain, remainder taken from reference TRBV7-3 and TRBJ1-2, is GAGVSQTPSNKVTEKGKYVELRCDPISGHTALYWYRQSLGQGPEFLIYFQGTGAADDSGLPNDRFFAVRPEGSVSTLKIQRTERGDSAVYLCASSLQPAGQGGYGYTFGSGTRLTVV.

J is TRBJ2-1 and V is TRBV15; 7 nucleotides line up with TRBD2. Germline V gene sequence: CDR1 LNHNV, CDR2 YYDKDF (reference sequence). The CDR3 consists of 15 residues. V was clipped by 1 base and J by 5 bases; unmatched bases: 5. The CDR3 coding sequence is TGTGCCACCAGCAGAGGACTAGCTGGAAACAATGAGCAGTTCTTC. Residues: CATSRGLAGNNEQFF.

The V gene is TRBV6-6, the J gene TRBJ1-1; D uncertain. CDR3 size: 15 residues. Looked up from germline, CDR1 is MNHNY and CDR2 is SVGAGI (reference sequence). Trimming took off 0 bases at V and 2 bases at J, with 10 bases between the two ends. In DNA, the CDR3 is TGTGCCAGCAGTTACTCGATTGCGGGTAACACTGAAGCTTTCTTT. It specifies CASSYSIAGNTEAFF.